This TCR beta chain was found in a study of human T cells and chemical hapten exposure. Across the whole study: Diphenylcyclopropenone was administered weekly to the scalp of patients throughout the roughly 25-week study.

This CDR3 has 15 amino acids. Trimming removed 0 bases from V and 7 bases from J, with 13 bases in between. Germline assignment: CDR1 LNHNV and CDR2 YYDKDF (reference sequence). This clonotype was found many times. The antigen remains unidentified. Study-level findings and limits: DPC sensitization did not alter TCRs above 1 in 1000 frequency.

The time point denotes: patch test 1, 2 weeks after DPC sensitization. Treatment in this sample: therapeutic diphenylcyclopropenone sensitization with weekly scalp DPC. Total RNA was isolated from unfractionated whole blood. Using its own MiXCR run on the RACE reads, TCRdb lists one record per CDR3 protein. The data contain about 380,000 distinct CDR3 sequences, approximately 4.4% of them singletons. V gene TRBV15 combines with J gene TRBJ1-5; D unclear. The source was whole blood, collected in connection with sensitization to the hapten diphenylcyclopropenone (DPC). The clonotype was recovered from a woman aged 45-65 years with alopecia areata. Some clones in this sample may be carry-over from other donors' samples. CDR3 DNA: TGTGCCACCAGCAGAGAAGGCACGGGGATCCAGCCCCAGCATTTT. Amino acids: CATSREGTGIQPQHF.